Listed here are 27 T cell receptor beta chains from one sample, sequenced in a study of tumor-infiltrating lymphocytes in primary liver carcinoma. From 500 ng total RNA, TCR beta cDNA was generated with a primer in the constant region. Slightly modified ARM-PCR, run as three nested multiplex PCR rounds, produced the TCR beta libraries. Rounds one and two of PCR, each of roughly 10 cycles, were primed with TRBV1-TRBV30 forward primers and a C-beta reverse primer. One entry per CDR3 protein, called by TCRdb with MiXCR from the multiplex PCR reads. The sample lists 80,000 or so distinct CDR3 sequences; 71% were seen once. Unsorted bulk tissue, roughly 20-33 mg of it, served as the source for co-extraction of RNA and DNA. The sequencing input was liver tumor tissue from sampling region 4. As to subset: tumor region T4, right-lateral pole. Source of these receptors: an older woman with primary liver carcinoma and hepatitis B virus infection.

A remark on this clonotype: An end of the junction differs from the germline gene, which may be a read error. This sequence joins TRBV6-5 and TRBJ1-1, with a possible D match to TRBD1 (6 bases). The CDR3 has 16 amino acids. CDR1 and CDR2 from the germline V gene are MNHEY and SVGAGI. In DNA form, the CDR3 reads TGTGCAAGCACTATACGACCGGGACATACGAACACTGAAGCTTTCTTT. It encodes CASTIRPGHTNTEAFF.

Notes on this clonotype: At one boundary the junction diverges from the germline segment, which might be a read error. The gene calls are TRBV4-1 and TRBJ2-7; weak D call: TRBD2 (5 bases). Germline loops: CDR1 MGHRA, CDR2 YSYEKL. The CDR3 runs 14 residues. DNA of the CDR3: TGCACCAGCAGCCAAGCGGAGTGCTCCTACGAGCAGTACTTC. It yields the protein CTSSQAECSYEQYF.

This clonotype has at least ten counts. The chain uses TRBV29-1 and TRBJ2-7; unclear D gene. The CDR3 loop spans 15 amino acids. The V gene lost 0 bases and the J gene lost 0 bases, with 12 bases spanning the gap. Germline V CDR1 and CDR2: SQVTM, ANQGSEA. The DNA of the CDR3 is TGCAGCGTTGAAGATCCGTTTGGCAGCTCCTACGAGCAGTACTTC. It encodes CSVEDPFGSSYEQYF.

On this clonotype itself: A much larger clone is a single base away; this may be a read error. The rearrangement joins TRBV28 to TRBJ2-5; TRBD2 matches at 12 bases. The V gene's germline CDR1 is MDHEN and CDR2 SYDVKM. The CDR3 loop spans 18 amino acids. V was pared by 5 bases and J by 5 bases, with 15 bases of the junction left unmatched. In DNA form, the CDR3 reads TGTGCCAGCAGTCCCAGGAATTGGACTAGCGGGATGGGGGAGACCCAGTACTTC. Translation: CASSPRNWTSGMGETQYF.

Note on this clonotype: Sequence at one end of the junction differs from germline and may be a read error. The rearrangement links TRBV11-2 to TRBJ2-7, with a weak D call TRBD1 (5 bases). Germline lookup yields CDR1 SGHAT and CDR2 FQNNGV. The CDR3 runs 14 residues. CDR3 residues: CVSRYNRNSYEQYF. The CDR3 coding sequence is TGTGTCAGCAGGTATAACAGGAACTCCTACGAGCAGTACTTC.

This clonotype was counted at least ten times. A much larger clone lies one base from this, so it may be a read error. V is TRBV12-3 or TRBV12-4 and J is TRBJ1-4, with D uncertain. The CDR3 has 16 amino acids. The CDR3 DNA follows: TGTGCCAGCGGTTTGGTACCACTACGGGCTACTGAAAAACTGTTTTTT. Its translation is CASGLVPLRATEKLFF.

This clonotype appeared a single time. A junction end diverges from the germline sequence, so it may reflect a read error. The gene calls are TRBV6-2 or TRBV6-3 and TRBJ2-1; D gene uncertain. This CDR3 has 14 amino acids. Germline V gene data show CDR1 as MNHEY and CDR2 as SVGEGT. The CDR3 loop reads CASVAGETYNEQLF. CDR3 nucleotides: TGTGCCAGCGTAGCTGGAGAGACCTACAATGAGCAGCTCTTC.

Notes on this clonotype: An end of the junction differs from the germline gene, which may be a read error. For the CDR3, the DNA is TGTGCCACCAGTCCCAGACCCGTAAGACAGGGGGCTGGGCAGCCCCAGCATTTT. This translates into CATSPRPVRQGAGQPQHF. The rearrangement joins TRBV6-5 to TRBJ1-5; 10 positions match TRBD1. This CDR3 has 18 residues. Germline V gives CDR1 MNHEY, CDR2 SVGAGI.

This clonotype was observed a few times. As DNA, the CDR3 is TGTGCCAGCAGCTTAGGAGGGAGGGGTCTACTCTATGGCTACACCTTC. This sequence encodes CASSLGGRGLLYGYTF. The chain recombines TRBV7-9 with TRBJ1-2; tentatively, D is TRBD1 (5 bases). Per germline, CDR1 SEHNR and CDR2 FQNEAQ (reference sequence). CDR3 length: 16 amino acids. With 1 base removed from V and 4 bases from J, the gap between germline ends came to 16 bases. Looking up the rest from reference TRBV7-9 and TRBJ1-2 gives the full variable domain: DTGVSQNPRHKITKRGQNVTFRCDPISEHNRLYWYRQTLGQGPEFLTYFQNEAQLEKSRLLSDRFSAERPKGSFSTLEIQRTEQGDSAMYLCASSLGGRGLLYGYTFGSGTRLTVV.

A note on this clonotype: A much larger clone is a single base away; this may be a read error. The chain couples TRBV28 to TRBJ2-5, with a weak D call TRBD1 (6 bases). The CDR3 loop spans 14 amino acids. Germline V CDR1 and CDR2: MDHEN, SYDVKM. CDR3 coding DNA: TGTGTCAGCACCGAAGACAGGCGACAAGAGACCCAGTACTTC. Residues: CVSTEDRRQETQYF.

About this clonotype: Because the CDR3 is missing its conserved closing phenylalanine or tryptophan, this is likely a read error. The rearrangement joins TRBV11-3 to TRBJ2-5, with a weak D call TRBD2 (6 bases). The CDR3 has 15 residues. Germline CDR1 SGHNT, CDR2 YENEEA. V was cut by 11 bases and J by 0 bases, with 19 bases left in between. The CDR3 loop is CAGNSLRGYQETQYS. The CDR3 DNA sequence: TGTGCCGGCAACTCCCTTCGGGGGTACCAAGAGACCCAGTACTCC.

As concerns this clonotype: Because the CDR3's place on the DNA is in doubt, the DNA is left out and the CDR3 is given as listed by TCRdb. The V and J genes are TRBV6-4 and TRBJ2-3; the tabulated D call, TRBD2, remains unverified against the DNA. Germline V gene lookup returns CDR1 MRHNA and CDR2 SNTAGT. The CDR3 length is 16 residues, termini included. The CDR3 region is CASSNVARGSTDTQYF.

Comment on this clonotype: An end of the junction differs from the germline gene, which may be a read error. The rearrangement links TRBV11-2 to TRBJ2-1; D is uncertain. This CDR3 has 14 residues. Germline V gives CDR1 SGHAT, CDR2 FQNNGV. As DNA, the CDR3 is TGTGCCGGCAGCTCAGGTGGGAACCGCTATGAGCAGTTCTTC. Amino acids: CAGSSGGNRYEQFF.

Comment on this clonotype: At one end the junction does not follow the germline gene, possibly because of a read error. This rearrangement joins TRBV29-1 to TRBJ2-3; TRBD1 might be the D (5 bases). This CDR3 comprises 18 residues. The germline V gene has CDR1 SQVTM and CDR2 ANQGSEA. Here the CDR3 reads CSVEALGRVGFSTDTQYF. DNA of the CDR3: TGCAGCGTCGAAGCGTTGGGCAGGGTGGGTTTTAGCACAGATACGCAGTATTTT.

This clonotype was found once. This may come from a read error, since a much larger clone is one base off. The CDR3 spells CASSLLAGVIDTQYF. Written as DNA, the CDR3 is TGCGCCAGCAGCTTACTAGCGGGAGTCATAGATACGCAGTATTTT. The rearrangement uses TRBV5-1 and TRBJ2-3; 11 bases fit TRBD2. This CDR3 spans 15 amino acids. V shed 2 bases, J shed 5 bases, and the junction held 4 bases outside the gene matches. Germline CDR1 and CDR2: SGHRS and YFSETQ.

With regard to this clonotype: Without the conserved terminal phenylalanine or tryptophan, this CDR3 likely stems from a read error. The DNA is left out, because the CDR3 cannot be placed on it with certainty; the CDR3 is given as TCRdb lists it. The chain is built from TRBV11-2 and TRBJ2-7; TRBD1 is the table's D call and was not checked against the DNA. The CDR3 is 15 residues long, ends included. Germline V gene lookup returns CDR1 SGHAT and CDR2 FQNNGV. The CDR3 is CASSLDPAGTYERYI.

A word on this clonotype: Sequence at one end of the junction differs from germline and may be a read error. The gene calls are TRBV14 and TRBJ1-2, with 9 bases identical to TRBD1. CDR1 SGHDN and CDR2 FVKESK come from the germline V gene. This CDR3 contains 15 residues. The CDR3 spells CDSSQDTGGVYGYIF. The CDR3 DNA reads TGTGACAGCAGCCAAGATACAGGGGGCGTCTATGGCTACATCTTC. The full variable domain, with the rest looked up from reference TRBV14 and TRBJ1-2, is EAGVTQFPSHSVIEKGQTVTLRCDPISGHDNLYWYRRVMGKEIKFLLHFVKESKQDESGMPNNRFLAERTGGTYSTLKVQPAELEDSGVYFCDSSQDTGGVYGYIFGSGTRLTVV.

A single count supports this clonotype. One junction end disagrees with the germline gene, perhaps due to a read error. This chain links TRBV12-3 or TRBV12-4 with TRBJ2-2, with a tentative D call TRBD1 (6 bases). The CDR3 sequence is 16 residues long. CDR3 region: CAGSQGKGSNTGELFF. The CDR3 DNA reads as TGTGCCGGCAGCCAGGGGAAGGGATCGAACACCGGGGAGCTGTTTTTT.

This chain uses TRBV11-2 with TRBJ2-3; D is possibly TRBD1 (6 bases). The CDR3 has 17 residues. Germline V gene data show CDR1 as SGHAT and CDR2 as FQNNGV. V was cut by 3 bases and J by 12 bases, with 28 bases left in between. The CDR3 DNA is TGTGCCAGCAGCTTCCGCCCCCCGGGGATTAGGACAGATATCCAGTATTTT. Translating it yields CASSFRPPGIRTDIQYF.

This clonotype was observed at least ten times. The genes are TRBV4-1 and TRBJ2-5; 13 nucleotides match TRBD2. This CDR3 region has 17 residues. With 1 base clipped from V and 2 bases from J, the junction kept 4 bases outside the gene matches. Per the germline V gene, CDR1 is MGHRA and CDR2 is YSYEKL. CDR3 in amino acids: CASSQGGLAGLQETQYF. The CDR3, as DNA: TGCGCCAGCAGCCAAGGGGGACTAGCGGGGCTACAAGAGACCCAGTACTTC.

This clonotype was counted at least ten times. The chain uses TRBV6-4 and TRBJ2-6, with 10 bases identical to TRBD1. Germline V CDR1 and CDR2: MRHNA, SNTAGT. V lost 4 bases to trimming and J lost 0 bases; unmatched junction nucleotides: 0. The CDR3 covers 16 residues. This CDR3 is CASSGTGGSGANVLTF. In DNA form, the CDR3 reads TGTGCCAGCAGTGGGACAGGGGGCTCTGGGGCCAACGTCCTGACTTTC.

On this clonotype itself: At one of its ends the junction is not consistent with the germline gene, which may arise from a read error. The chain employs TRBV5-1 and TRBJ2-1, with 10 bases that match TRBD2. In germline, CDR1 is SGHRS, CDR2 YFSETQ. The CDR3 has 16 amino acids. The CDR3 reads CASSLAGLAGVDERFF. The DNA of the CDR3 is TGCGCCAGCAGCTTGGCCGGGCTAGCGGGAGTCGATGAGCGGTTCTTC.

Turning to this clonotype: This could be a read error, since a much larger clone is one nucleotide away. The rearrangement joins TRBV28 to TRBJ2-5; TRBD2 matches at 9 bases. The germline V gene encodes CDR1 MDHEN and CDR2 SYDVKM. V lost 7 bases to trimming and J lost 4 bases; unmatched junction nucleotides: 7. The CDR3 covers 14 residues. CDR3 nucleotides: TGTGCCAGCAAGGTAGCGGGAGTGGTAGAGACCCAGTACTTC. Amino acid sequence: CASKVAGVVETQYF.

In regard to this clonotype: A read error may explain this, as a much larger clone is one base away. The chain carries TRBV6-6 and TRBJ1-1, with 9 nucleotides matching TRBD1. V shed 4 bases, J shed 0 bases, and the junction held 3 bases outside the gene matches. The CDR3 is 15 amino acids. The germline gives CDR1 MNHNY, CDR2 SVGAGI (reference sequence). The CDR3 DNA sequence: TGTGCCAGCAGTTGGGACAGGGCGATGAACACTGAAGCTTTCTTT. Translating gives CASSWDRAMNTEAFF.

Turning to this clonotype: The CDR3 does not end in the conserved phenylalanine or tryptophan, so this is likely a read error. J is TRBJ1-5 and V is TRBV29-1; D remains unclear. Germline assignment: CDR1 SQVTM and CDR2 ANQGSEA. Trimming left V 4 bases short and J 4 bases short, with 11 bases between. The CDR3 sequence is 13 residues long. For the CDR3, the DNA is TGCAGCGTTGCAGGTGGGTGGAATCAGCCCCAGCATTTA. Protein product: CSVAGGWNQPQHL.

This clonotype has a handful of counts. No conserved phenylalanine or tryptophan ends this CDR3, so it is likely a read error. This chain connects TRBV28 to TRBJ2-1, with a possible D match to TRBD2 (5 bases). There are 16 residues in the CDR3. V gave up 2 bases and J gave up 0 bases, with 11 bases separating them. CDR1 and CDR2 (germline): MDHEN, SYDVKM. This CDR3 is CASSLGSESSYNEQFL. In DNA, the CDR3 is TGTGCCAGCAGTTTAGGGAGCGAGAGCTCCTACAATGAGCAGTTCCTC.

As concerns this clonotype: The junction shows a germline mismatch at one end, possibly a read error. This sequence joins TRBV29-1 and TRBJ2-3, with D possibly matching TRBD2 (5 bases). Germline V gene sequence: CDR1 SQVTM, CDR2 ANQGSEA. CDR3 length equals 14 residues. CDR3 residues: CNVGNQGSADAQYF. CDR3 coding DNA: TGCAACGTTGGTAACCAAGGGAGCGCAGATGCGCAGTATTTT.